This TCR beta chain comes out of a study of OX40 agonist ivuxolimab in advanced cancers. Germline assignment: CDR1 SGHVS and CDR2 FNYEAQ. Trimming shortened V by 2 bases and J by 5 bases, and 9 bases separated the two germline ends. There are 14 residues in the CDR3. This clone was recorded once. TCRdb's copy holds only in-frame clones and misses some; the assay was immunoSEQ multiplex PCR. Of 55,000 to 70,000 clones in the sample, 86% are singletons; the top ten hold 2.6%. The material sequenced was CD4+ or CD8+ T cells sorted from blood, taken in a trial of the OX40 agonist ivuxolimab. The J gene is TRBJ2-2, the V gene TRBV7-6; D is possibly TRBD1 (6 bases). The receptor comes from an adult with an advanced solid tumor such as melanoma, head and neck, liver or kidney cancer. In DNA, the CDR3 is TGTGCCAGCAGCTTATCAGGGGTAACCGGGGAGCTGTTTTTT. It is translated as CASSLSGVTGELFF.